These 26 T cell receptor beta chains were sequenced from one sample in a study of blood T cell repertoires in COVID-19. Repertoires were generated with immunoSEQ multiplex PCR, while TCRdb's copy carries only in-frame clones and drops some. The sample lists approximately 200,000 clones; approximately 80% were seen once. Sample: peripheral blood. The source of these receptors is a woman aged 55-69 years who had recovered from COVID-19.

The sample holds one count of this clone. The chain joins TRBV19 to TRBJ2-3; D unclear. Germline V CDR1 and CDR2: LNHDA, SQIVND (reference sequence). CDR3 length: 12 residues. V lost 4 bases and J lost 6, with 8 bases in between. CDR3 sequence reads: CASSSTADTQYF. The CDR3, as DNA: TGTGCCAGTAGTAGTACCGCGGATACGCAGTATTTT.

Only a few counts were recorded for this clone. The gene calls are TRBV19 and TRBJ2-1; 9 bases are shared with TRBD2. The CDR3 length is 16 residues. V was pared by 4 bases and J by 8 bases, with 12 bases of the junction left unmatched. Germline V gene lookup returns CDR1 LNHDA and CDR2 SQIVND (reference sequence). CDR3 protein: CASSRSAGGLVHEQFF. For the CDR3, the DNA is TGTGCCAGTAGTAGATCGGCGGGGGGGCTGGTCCATGAGCAGTTCTTC.

The CDR3 DNA is TGTGCCAGCAGTTTATCAGGGACAGGGACCTACGAGCAGTACTTC. This codes for CASSLSGTGTYEQYF. The gene calls are TRBV27 and TRBJ2-7; the match to TRBD1 covers 9 bases. The V gene end was trimmed by 0 bases and the J gene end by 2 bases; junction bases not matched to a gene: 2. This CDR3 has 15 residues. Germline-derived CDR1 and CDR2 are MNHEY and SMNVEV (reference sequence).

A few counts support this clone. The chain employs TRBV6-6 and TRBJ2-1, with D perhaps TRBD2 (5 bases). Germline V gene data show CDR1 as MNHNY and CDR2 as SVGAGI (reference sequence). This CDR3 spans 13 amino acids. The V end was cut by 7 bases, the J end by 2 bases, with 9 bases between. CDR3 in amino acids: CASTLGAYNEQFF. For the CDR3, the DNA is TGTGCCAGCACCCTCGGGGCCTACAATGAGCAGTTCTTC.

This clone was detected only once. This rearrangement joins TRBV28 to TRBJ2-7; 7 bases fit TRBD1. V dropped 4 bases and J dropped 2; count of bases not matched to a gene: 8. This CDR3 spans 15 amino acids. CDR1 is MDHEN, CDR2 SYDVKM, per germline. The CDR3, as DNA: TGTGCCAGCAGTTCGTCCGGGACAGAAACCTACGAGCAGTACTTC. It translates to CASSSSGTETYEQYF.

The gene calls are TRBV7-9 and TRBJ2-1; 11 bases line up with TRBD2. The CDR3 runs to 16 residues. The germline gives CDR1 SEHNR, CDR2 FQNEAQ (reference sequence). Trimming cost V 5 bases and J 4 bases; bases outside gene matches: 7. CDR3 bases: TGTGCCAGCAGCGCGATGACTAGCGGGAAATACAATGAGCAGTTCTTC. This sequence encodes CASSAMTSGKYNEQFF. Using reference TRBV7-9 and TRBJ2-1 for the parts outside the CDR3, the full variable domain is DTGVSQNPRHKITKRGQNVTFRCDPISEHNRLYWYRQTLGQGPEFLTYFQNEAQLEKSRLLSDRFSAERPKGSFSTLEIQRTEQGDSAMYLCASSAMTSGKYNEQFFGPGTRLTVL.

The chain combines TRBV5-1 with TRBJ1-6; 9 nucleotides match TRBD1. Trimming removed 6 bases from V and 6 bases from J; junction bases left unmatched: 1. This CDR3 region has 13 residues. CDR1 and CDR2 (germline): SGHRS, YFSETQ. The CDR3 loop is CASKGQGNSPLHF. The DNA of the CDR3 is TGCGCCAGCAAGGGACAGGGTAATTCACCCCTCCACTTT.

V and J are TRBV12-3 or TRBV12-4 and TRBJ2-5; 7 nucleotides line up with TRBD1. V lost 4 bases, J lost 4 bases, and 3 bases stayed unmatched. This CDR3 is 13 amino acids long. CDR3 bases: TGTGCCAGCAGTTCAGACAGGGCAGAGACCCAGTACTTC. It codes for CASSSDRAETQYF.

The chain is built from TRBV5-1 and TRBJ1-2; a weak D match, TRBD1 (6 bases). The ends were cut back, 4 bases at V and 4 bases at J, with 14 bases in the middle. Germline-derived CDR1 and CDR2 are SGHRS and YFSETQ. The CDR3 totals 14 residues. CDR3 bases: TGCGCCAGCAGCGAGGCCGGGACAATCTATGGCTACACCTTC. Residues: CASSEAGTIYGYTF.

This chain joins TRBV2 and TRBJ2-1; possibly TRBD2 for D (5 bases). Germline V CDR1 and CDR2: SNHLY, FYNNEI. V was clipped by 7 bases and J by 9 bases, with 16 bases between them. This CDR3 contains 13 residues. The CDR3 here is CASKLVRAGEQFF. CDR3 in DNA: TGTGCCAGCAAACTAGTTCGGGCTGGTGAGCAGTTCTTC.

This sequence joins TRBV7-3 and TRBJ1-4; D ambiguous. Trimming pared 5 bases from V and 11 bases from J, leaving 24 bases between. CDR3 size: 16 residues. The V gene's germline CDR1 is SGHTA and CDR2 FQGTGA. The CDR3 is CASSLPAGKTLKKLFF. In DNA form, the CDR3 reads TGTGCCAGCAGCCTACCGGCGGGGAAAACATTAAAGAAACTGTTTTTT.

The chain is built from TRBV23-1 and TRBJ2-7; 7 positions agree with TRBD2. TRBV23-1 is known as an ORF, though its function is uncertain. V dropped 6 bases and J dropped 2; count of bases not matched to a gene: 28. CDR3 size: 21 residues. The CDR3 sequence: CASSPGGKAAFLADPPYEQYF. CDR3 DNA sequence: TGCGCCAGCAGCCCAGGCGGCAAGGCCGCTTTCCTAGCGGACCCTCCCTACGAGCAGTACTTC.

The chain recombines TRBV7-9 with TRBJ1-2; 7 nucleotides line up with TRBD1. With V trimmed by 6 bases and J by 4 bases, 11 bases remained unmatched. CDR1 is SEHNR, CDR2 FQNEAQ, per germline (reference sequence). The CDR3 contains 15 residues. In DNA form, the CDR3 reads TGTGCCAGCAGGTCGACGGCGGGACAGCCCTATGGCTACACCTTC. Residues: CASRSTAGQPYGYTF.

CDR3 in amino acids: CASSEETGYGYTF. CDR3 DNA: TGTGCCAGCAGTGAAGAGACAGGGTATGGCTACACCTTC. V is TRBV25-1 and J is TRBJ1-2, with TRBD1 matching over 7 bases. This CDR3 is built from 13 residues. Germline CDR1 reads MGHDK; CDR2 reads SYGVNS. The V segment lost 2 bases and the J segment 5 bases; nucleotides outside the gene matches: 2.

The chain is built from TRBV12-3 or TRBV12-4 and TRBJ2-7; unclear D gene. V was cut by 5 bases and J by 0 bases, with 8 bases left in between. The length of the CDR3 is 13 residues. DNA for the CDR3: TGTGCCAGCAGTACCAAGAGCTCCTACGAGCAGTACTTC. It encodes CASSTKSSYEQYF.

The chain carries TRBV7-2 and TRBJ2-4; 9 bases are shared with TRBD2. The CDR3 extends over 19 amino acids. The ends lost 1 base at V and 0 bases at J; junction bases unmatched: 10. Germline values: CDR1 SGHTA, CDR2 FQGNSA. CDR3 residues: CASSLVWTSDSLAKNIQYF. In DNA, the CDR3 is TGTGCCAGCAGCTTAGTCTGGACTAGCGATTCTCTAGCCAAAAACATTCAGTACTTC.

J is TRBJ2-5 and V is TRBV15; D possibly corresponds to TRBD1 (6 bases). The CDR3 covers 13 residues. V was pared by 9 bases and J by 4 bases, with 15 bases between. Germline assignment: CDR1 LNHNV and CDR2 YYDKDF (reference sequence). The DNA for the CDR3 is TGTGCCACTTTGGACAGCCTCACAGAGACCCAGTACTTC. This encodes CATLDSLTETQYF.

This sequence joins TRBV6-5 and TRBJ1-5, with 7 bases fitting TRBD1. The J segment lost 12 bases and the V segment lost 6 bases, leaving 11 bases of the junction unmatched. The CDR3 has 13 residues. Per the germline V gene, CDR1 is MNHEY and CDR2 is SVGAGI. CDR3 DNA: TGTGCCAGCAGACCAGACAGGGAGAGGGACCAGCATTTT. Its protein product is CASRPDRERDQHF.

This clone has only one observation. The chain couples TRBV3-1 (or the pseudogene TRBV3-2) to TRBJ1-2; possible D gene TRBD1, 6 bases. Trimming left V 5 bases short and J 6 bases short, with 19 bases between. This CDR3 spans 15 amino acids. Germline V lookup: CDR1 LGHDT, CDR2 YNNKEL (reference sequence). The CDR3 spells CASSSRAGAADGYTF. CDR3 nucleotide sequence: TGTGCCAGCAGCTCCCGTGCAGGGGCCGCGGATGGCTACACCTTC.

This chain uses TRBV6-5 with TRBJ1-4; D perhaps matches TRBD1 (6 bases). Trimming left V 6 bases short and J 4 bases short, with 12 bases between. The CDR3 consists of 14 residues. Germline lookup yields CDR1 MNHEY and CDR2 SVGAGI. CDR3 sequence: CASSQGIDNEKLFF. As DNA, the CDR3 is TGTGCCAGCAGCCAGGGGATCGATAATGAAAAACTGTTTTTT.

The rearrangement joins TRBV27 to TRBJ1-1; 8 bases fit TRBD1. This CDR3 has 12 amino acids. V was clipped by 4 bases and J by 8 bases; unmatched bases: 3. CDR1 is MNHEY and CDR2 is SMNVEV in the germline V gene (reference sequence). CDR3 loop: CASSYSGGEAFF. The CDR3 region has the DNA TGTGCCAGCAGTTACTCAGGGGGCGAAGCTTTCTTT.

The CDR3 bases are TGTGCCAGTAGTTCAGGGGCCTACAATGAGCAGTTCTTC. The encoded protein is CASSSGAYNEQFF. V gene TRBV19 combines with J gene TRBJ2-1, with D perhaps TRBD1 (6 bases). The CDR3 contains 13 residues. Germline CDR1 is LNHDA and CDR2 is SQIVND (reference sequence). The V gene lost 5 bases and the J gene lost 2 bases, with 7 bases spanning the gap.

CDR3 sequence (DNA): TGTGCCAGCAGCTTTGGCGGATACAACACTGAAGCTTTCTTT. It is translated as CASSFGGYNTEAFF. The V and J genes are TRBV7-9 and TRBJ1-1; D remains unclear. V was clipped by 3 bases and J by 2 bases, with 10 bases between them. Per the germline V gene, CDR1 is SEHNR and CDR2 is FQNEAQ (reference sequence). The length of the CDR3 is 14 residues.

The V and J genes are TRBV9 and TRBJ2-5, with 11 bases lining up with TRBD2. The V gene's germline CDR1 is SGDLS and CDR2 YYNGEE. The trim removed 0 bases at V and 7 bases at J, leaving 5 bases unmatched. The CDR3 covers 15 residues. The CDR3 here is CASSVALAGAGTQYF. CDR3 sequence (DNA): TGTGCCAGCAGCGTAGCACTAGCGGGGGCAGGGACCCAGTACTTC. The full variable domain, with the rest looked up from reference TRBV9 and TRBJ2-5, is DSGVTQTPKHLITATGQRVTLRCSPRSGDLSVYWYQQSLDQGLQFLIQYYNGEERAKGNILERFSAQQFPDLHSELNLSSLELGDSALYFCASSVALAGAGTQYFGPGTRLLVL.

The chain employs TRBV25-1 and TRBJ2-2, with 7 bases aligning to TRBD1. CDR3 size: 14 residues. Germline V gene data show CDR1 as MGHDK and CDR2 as SYGVNS. V gave up 5 bases and J gave up 6 bases; unmatched junction bases: 6. CDR3 sequence reads: CASSKRQGPGELFF. As DNA, the CDR3 is TGTGCCAGCAGTAAAAGACAGGGTCCCGGGGAGCTGTTTTTT. Filled out from reference TRBV25-1 and TRBJ2-2, the complete variable domain reads EADIYQTPRYLVIGTGKKITLECSQTMGHDKMYWYQQDPGMELHLIHYSYGVNSTEKGDLSSESTVSRIRTEHFPLTLESARPSHTSQYLCASSKRQGPGELFFGEGSRLTVL.

This clone was counted once. The chain has TRBV3-1 (or the pseudogene TRBV3-2) and TRBJ2-3, with a tentative D call TRBD1 (6 bases). Germline V gene data show CDR1 as LGHDT and CDR2 as YNNKEL (reference sequence). The CDR3 runs 12 residues. V gave up 4 bases and J gave up 7 bases, with 9 bases separating them. This CDR3 reads CASSRTVYTQYF. In nucleotides, the CDR3 is TGTGCCAGCAGCCGGACAGTTTATACGCAGTATTTT.